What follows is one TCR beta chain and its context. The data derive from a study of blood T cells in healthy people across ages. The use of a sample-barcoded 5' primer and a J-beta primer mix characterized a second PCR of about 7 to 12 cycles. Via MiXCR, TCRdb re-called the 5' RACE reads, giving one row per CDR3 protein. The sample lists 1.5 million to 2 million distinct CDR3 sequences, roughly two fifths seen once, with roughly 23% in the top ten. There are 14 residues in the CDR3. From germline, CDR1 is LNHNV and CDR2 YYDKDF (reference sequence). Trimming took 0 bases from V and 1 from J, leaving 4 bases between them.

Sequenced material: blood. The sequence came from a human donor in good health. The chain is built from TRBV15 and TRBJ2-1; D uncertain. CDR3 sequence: CATSRDRSYNEQFF. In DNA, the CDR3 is TGTGCCACCAGCAGAGATCGTTCCTACAATGAGCAGTTCTTC.